These T cell receptor beta chains were read from a single sample in a study of OX40 agonist ivuxolimab in advanced cancers. TCRdb's table, derived via immunoSEQ multiplex PCR, lists solely in-frame clones and lacks some. The sample yields approximately 44,000 clones, 80% seen once. This material consisted of CD4+ or CD8+ T cells sorted from blood, taken in a trial of the OX40 agonist ivuxolimab. The receptors were gathered from an adult with an advanced solid tumor such as melanoma, head and neck, liver or kidney cancer. CDR3s include the opening cysteine and the closing phenylalanine or tryptophan. The D gene is left open where the match is weak. Where a row states a size, it is once, few, many or the class of an expanded clone; other rows omit it.

J gene: TRBJ2-3; V gene: TRBV27; D gene: TRBD2; clone size: NA; CDR3 DNA: TGTGCCAGCAGTTCTGGCGGGAGGGGGAATACGCAGTATTTT; CDR3 protein: CASSSGGRGNTQYF
J gene: TRBJ2-1; V gene: TRBV28; D gene: TRBD2; clone size: NA; CDR3 DNA: TGTGCCAGCAGGAGGGGACTAGCCCGCAATGAGCAGTTCTTC; CDR3 protein: CASRRGLARNEQFF
J gene: TRBJ2-3; V gene: TRBV30; D gene: TRBD1; clone size: NA; CDR3 DNA: TGTGCCTGGAGCCTAGGGGGCACGGATACGCAGTATTTT; CDR3 protein: CAWSLGGTDTQYF
J gene: TRBJ1-5; V gene: TRBV7-2; D gene: NA; clone size: NA; CDR3 DNA: TGTGCCAGCAGCTTAGTTAGCAATCAGCCCCAGCATTTT; CDR3 protein: CASSLVSNQPQHF
J gene: TRBJ2-7; V gene: TRBV7-8; D gene: TRBD2; clone size: NA; CDR3 DNA: TGTGCCAGCAGCGAACCGGGACTAGCGACGGGCGAGCAGTACTTC; CDR3 protein: CASSEPGLATGEQYF
J gene: TRBJ2-2; V gene: TRBV6-5; D gene: NA; clone size: NA; CDR3 DNA: TGTGCCAGCAGTTACTCGTTGAGGGGGGCCGGGGAGCTGTTTTTT; CDR3 protein: CASSYSLRGAGELFF
J gene: TRBJ1-1; V gene: TRBV28; D gene: TRBD1; clone size: NA; CDR3 DNA: TGTGCCAGCAGTGAAAGGACAGGGGCAAAACCCAACACTGAAGCTTTCTTT; CDR3 protein: CASSERTGAKPNTEAFF
J gene: TRBJ2-5; V gene: TRBV2; D gene: NA; clone size: NA; CDR3 DNA: TGTGCCAGCAGGGCCCAATTGATGGTCCCGGAGACCCAGTACTTC; CDR3 protein: CASRAQLMVPETQYF
J gene: TRBJ2-3; V gene: TRBV27; D gene: NA; clone size: NA; CDR3 DNA: TGTGCCAGCAGTTTCCTTCAGACCAAAGATACGCAGTATTTT; CDR3 protein: CASSFLQTKDTQYF
J gene: TRBJ2-1; V gene: TRBV4-1; D gene: NA; clone size: NA; CDR3 DNA: TGCGCCAGCAGCCAGGTAGACAGGAATGAGCAGTTCTTC; CDR3 protein: CASSQVDRNEQFF
J gene: TRBJ2-7; V gene: TRBV6-5; D gene: NA; clone size: once; CDR3 DNA: TGTGCCAGCAAAAATAATGCCCCCTACGAGCAGTACTTC; CDR3 protein: CASKNNAPYEQYF
J gene: TRBJ2-5; V gene: TRBV5-8; D gene: NA; clone size: NA; CDR3 DNA: TGTGCCAGCAGCTTCGGACCCAAAGAGACCCAGTACTTC; CDR3 protein: CASSFGPKETQYF
J gene: TRBJ2-2; V gene: TRBV6-6; D gene: TRBD1; clone size: NA; CDR3 DNA: TGTGCCAGCAGCGACAGGGGAACCGGGGAGCTGTTTTTT; CDR3 protein: CASSDRGTGELFF
J gene: TRBJ2-1; V gene: TRBV7-9; D gene: NA; clone size: NA; CDR3 DNA: TGTGCCAGCAGTACTCCGGATCGGGGGTACAATGAGCAGTTCTTC; CDR3 protein: CASSTPDRGYNEQFF
J gene: TRBJ1-2; V gene: TRBV7-9; D gene: NA; clone size: NA; CDR3 DNA: TGTGCCAGCAGCCCTTCCGAGGGGCTCTATGGCTACACCTTC; CDR3 protein: CASSPSEGLYGYTF
J gene: TRBJ2-1; V gene: TRBV27; D gene: TRBD2; clone size: NA; CDR3 DNA: TGTGCCAGCAGTTCGGGACTAGCGCAATTATACAATGAGCAGTTCTTC; CDR3 protein: CASSSGLAQLYNEQFF
J gene: TRBJ2-1; V gene: TRBV7-2; D gene: NA; clone size: few; CDR3 DNA: TGTGCCAGCAGCCGACCAGGGACGGGGAATGAGCAGTTCTTC; CDR3 protein: CASSRPGTGNEQFF
J gene: TRBJ1-4; V gene: TRBV6-5; D gene: NA; clone size: NA; CDR3 DNA: TGTGCCAGCAGGGGGCCGGGGGGGAATTATGAAAAACTGTTTTTT; CDR3 protein: CASRGPGGNYEKLFF
J gene: TRBJ1-2; V gene: TRBV6-1; D gene: NA; clone size: NA; CDR3 DNA: TGTGCCAGCAGTCTCGACAGCGACTATGGCTACACCTTC; CDR3 protein: CASSLDSDYGYTF
J gene: TRBJ2-7; V gene: TRBV28; D gene: NA; clone size: few; CDR3 DNA: TGTGCCAGCAGTGGAGTCGGTAGCCTGGGCGAGCAGTACTTC; CDR3 protein: CASSGVGSLGEQYF
J gene: TRBJ2-4; V gene: TRBV19; D gene: NA; clone size: NA; CDR3 DNA: TGTGCCAGTAGTATTGGGGGCCTAGCCAAAAACATTCAGTACTTC; CDR3 protein: CASSIGGLAKNIQYF
J gene: TRBJ2-7; V gene: TRBV6-6; D gene: TRBD2; clone size: NA; CDR3 DNA: TGTGCCAGCACTAGCGGGGTCGACCGCCGCTACGAGCAGTACTTC; CDR3 protein: CASTSGVDRRYEQYF
J gene: TRBJ2-7; V gene: TRBV11-2; D gene: NA; clone size: NA; CDR3 DNA: TGTGCCAGCAGCTTAGCCCGGCGTGCCAGTTCTCAGTACTTC; CDR3 protein: CASSLARRASSQYF
J gene: TRBJ2-1; V gene: TRBV6-5; D gene: NA; clone size: NA; CDR3 DNA: TGTGCCAGCAGGGACCCTCAGAATGAGCAGTTCTTC; CDR3 protein: CASRDPQNEQFF
J gene: TRBJ2-7; V gene: TRBV7-6; D gene: NA; clone size: NA; CDR3 DNA: TGTGCCAGCAGCTTATCCCCGACCTACGAGCAGTACTTC; CDR3 protein: CASSLSPTYEQYF
J gene: TRBJ1-2; V gene: TRBV5-1; D gene: NA; clone size: NA; CDR3 DNA: TGCGCCAGCAGCTTTGGAGTGTCTAACTATGGCTACACCTTC; CDR3 protein: CASSFGVSNYGYTF